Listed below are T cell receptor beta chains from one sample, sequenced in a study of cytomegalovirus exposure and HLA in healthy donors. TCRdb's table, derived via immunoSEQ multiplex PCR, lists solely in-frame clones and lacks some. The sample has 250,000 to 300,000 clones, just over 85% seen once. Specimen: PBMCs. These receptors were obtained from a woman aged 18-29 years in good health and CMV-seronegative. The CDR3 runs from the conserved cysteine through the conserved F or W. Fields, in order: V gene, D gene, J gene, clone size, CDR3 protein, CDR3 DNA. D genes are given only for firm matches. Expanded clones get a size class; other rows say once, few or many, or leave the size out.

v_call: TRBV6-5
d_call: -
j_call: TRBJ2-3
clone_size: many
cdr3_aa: CASSFSRGIRTDTQYF
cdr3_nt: TGTGCCAGCAGTTTCAGCAGGGGAATCCGCACAGATACGCAGTATTTT

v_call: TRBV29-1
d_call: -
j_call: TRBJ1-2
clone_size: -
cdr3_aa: CSVDKGQDYGYTF
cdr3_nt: TGCAGCGTTGATAAGGGGCAGGACTATGGCTACACCTTC

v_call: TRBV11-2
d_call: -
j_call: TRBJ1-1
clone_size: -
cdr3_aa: CASSTTPRITEAFF
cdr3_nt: TGTGCCAGCAGCACTACCCCCCGCATCACTGAAGCTTTCTTT

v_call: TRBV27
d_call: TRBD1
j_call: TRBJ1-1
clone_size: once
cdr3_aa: CASSYGQGLNTEAFF
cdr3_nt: TGTGCCAGCAGTTATGGACAGGGGCTGAACACTGAAGCTTTCTTT

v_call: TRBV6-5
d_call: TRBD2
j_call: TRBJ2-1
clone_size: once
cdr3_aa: CASSYSGGYNEQFF
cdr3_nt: TGTGCCAGCAGCTACTCGGGGGGGTACAATGAGCAGTTCTTC

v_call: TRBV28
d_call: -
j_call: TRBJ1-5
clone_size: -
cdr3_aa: CASSLPTLWQPQHF
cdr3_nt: TGTGCCAGCAGTTTACCGACATTATGGCAGCCCCAGCATTTT

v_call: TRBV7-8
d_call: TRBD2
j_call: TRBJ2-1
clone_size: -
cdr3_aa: CASSLARRGGLGNEQFF
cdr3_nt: TGTGCCAGCAGCTTAGCGCGACGGGGGGGCCTGGGCAATGAGCAGTTCTTC

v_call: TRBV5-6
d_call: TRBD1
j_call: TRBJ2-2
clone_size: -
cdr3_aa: CASSLIAGTGGTGELFF
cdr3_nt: TGTGCCAGCAGCTTGATCGCCGGGACAGGGGGGACCGGGGAGCTGTTTTTT

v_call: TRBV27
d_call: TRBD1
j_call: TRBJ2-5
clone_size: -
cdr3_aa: CASSGQGETQYF
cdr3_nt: TGTGCCAGCAGTGGACAGGGGGAGACCCAGTACTTC

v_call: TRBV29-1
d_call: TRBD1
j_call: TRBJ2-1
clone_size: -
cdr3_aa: CSVEILDRENYNEQFF
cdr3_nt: TGCAGCGTTGAAATCCTTGACAGGGAGAATTACAATGAGCAGTTCTTC

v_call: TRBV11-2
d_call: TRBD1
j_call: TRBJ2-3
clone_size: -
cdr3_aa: CASSITGTGQYF
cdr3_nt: TGTGCCAGCAGCATCACCGGGACAGGGCAGTATTTT

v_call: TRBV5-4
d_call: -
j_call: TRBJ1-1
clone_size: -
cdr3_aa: CASSPGHNTEAFF
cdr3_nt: TGTGCCAGCAGCCCCGGACATAACACTGAAGCTTTCTTT

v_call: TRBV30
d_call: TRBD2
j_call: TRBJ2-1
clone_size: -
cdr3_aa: CALGGTSANEQFF
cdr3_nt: TGTGCCTTAGGAGGGACTAGCGCCAATGAGCAGTTCTTC

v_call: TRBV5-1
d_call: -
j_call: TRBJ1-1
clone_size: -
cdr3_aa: CASSAGWEAFF
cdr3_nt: TGCGCCAGCAGCGCCGGGTGGGAAGCTTTCTTT

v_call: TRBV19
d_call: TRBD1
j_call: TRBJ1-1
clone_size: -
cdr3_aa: CASSMHRGAEAFF
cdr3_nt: TGTGCCAGTAGTATGCACAGGGGGGCTGAAGCTTTCTTT

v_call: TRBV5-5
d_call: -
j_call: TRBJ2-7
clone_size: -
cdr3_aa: CASSPVVGADEQYF
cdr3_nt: TGTGCCAGCAGCCCCGTGGTTGGGGCTGACGAGCAGTACTTC

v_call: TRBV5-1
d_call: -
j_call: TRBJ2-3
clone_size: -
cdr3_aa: CASSLDRAGADTQYF
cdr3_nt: TGCGCCAGCAGCTTGGATCGAGCAGGGGCAGATACGCAGTATTTT

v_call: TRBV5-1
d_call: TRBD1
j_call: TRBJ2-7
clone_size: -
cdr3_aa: CASSSDRAAEQYF
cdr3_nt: TGCGCCAGCAGCTCGGACAGGGCAGCCGAGCAGTACTTC

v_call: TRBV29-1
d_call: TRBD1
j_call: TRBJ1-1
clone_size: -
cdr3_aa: CSVRDRGDTEAFF
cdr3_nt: TGCAGCGTCCGAGACAGGGGGGACACTGAAGCTTTCTTT

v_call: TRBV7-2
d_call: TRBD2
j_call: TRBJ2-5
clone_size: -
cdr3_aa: CASSSGGASGGAGETQYF
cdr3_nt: TGTGCCAGCAGCTCTGGCGGCGCTAGCGGGGGGGCCGGGGAGACCCAGTACTTC

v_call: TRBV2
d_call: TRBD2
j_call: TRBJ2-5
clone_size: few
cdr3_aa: CASRPSGSSGETQYF
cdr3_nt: TGTGCCAGCAGACCCAGCGGGAGCTCTGGGGAGACCCAGTACTTC

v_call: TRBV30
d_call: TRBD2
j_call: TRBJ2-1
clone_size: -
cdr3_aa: CAWMHGLAYNEQFF
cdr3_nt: TGTGCCTGGATGCACGGACTAGCGTACAATGAGCAGTTCTTC

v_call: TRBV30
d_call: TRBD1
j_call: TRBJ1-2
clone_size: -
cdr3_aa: CAWSVLTGAGTF
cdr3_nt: TGTGCCTGGAGTGTATTAACAGGGGCCGGCACCTTC

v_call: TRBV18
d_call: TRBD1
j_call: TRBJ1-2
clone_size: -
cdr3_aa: CASSPIRQGEFYGYTF
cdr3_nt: TGTGCCAGCTCACCGATACGACAGGGAGAGTTCTATGGCTACACCTTC

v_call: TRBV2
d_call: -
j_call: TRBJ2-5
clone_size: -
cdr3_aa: CASSNRDSYLGTQYF
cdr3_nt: TGTGCCAGCAGTAACCGGGACTCCTACCTCGGGACCCAGTACTTC

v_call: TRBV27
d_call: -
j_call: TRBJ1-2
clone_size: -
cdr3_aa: CASRGTTVGIDYGYTF
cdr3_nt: TGTGCCAGCAGAGGGACAACGGTGGGGATAGACTATGGCTACACCTTC

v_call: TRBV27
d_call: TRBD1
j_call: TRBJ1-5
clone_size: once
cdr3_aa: CASSLYSLGQGGQPQHF
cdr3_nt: TGTGCCAGCAGTTTATATAGTCTGGGACAGGGAGGCCAGCCCCAGCATTTT

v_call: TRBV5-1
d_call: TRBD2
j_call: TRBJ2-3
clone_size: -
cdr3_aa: CASSLASGSASTDTQYF
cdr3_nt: TGCGCCAGCAGCTTGGCTAGCGGGAGCGCGAGCACAGATACGCAGTATTTT

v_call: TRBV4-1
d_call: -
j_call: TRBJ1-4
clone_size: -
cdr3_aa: CASSQITRRVANEKLFF
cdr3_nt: TGCGCCAGCAGCCAGATAACCCGTCGGGTAGCTAATGAAAAACTGTTTTTT

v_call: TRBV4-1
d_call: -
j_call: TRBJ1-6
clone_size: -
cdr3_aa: CASSQEGHHNSPLHF
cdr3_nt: TGCGCCAGCAGCCAAGAAGGACACCATAATTCACCCCTCCACTTT

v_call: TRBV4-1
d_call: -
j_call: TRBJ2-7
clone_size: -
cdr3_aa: CASSPREGYEQYF
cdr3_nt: TGCGCCAGCAGCCCACGAGAGGGCTACGAGCAGTACTTC

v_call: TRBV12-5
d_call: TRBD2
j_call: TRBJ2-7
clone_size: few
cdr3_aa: CASGLRISGRVYEQYF
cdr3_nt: TGTGCTAGTGGTTTGAGGATTAGCGGGAGGGTGTACGAGCAGTACTTC

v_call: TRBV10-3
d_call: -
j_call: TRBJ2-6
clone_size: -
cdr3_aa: CAIRQGPGANVLTF
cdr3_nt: TGTGCCATCAGGCAGGGCCCTGGGGCCAACGTCCTGACTTTC

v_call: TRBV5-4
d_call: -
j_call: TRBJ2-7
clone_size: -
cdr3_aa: CASSPTEDSYEQYF
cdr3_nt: TGTGCCAGCAGCCCCACGGAGGATTCCTACGAGCAGTACTTC

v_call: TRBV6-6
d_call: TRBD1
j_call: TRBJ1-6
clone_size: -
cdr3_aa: CASRDRGGLGSPLHF
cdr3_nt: TGTGCCAGCAGAGACAGGGGGGGCCTAGGTTCACCCCTCCACTTT

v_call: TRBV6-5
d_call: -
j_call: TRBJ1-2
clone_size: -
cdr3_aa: CASSSRQVNYGYTF
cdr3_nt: TGTGCCAGCAGTTCTAGACAGGTTAACTATGGCTACACCTTC

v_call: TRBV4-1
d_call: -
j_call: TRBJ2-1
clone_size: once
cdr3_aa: CASSQDSELARYNEQFF
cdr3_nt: TGCGCCAGCAGCCAAGATTCGGAGCTAGCGAGGTACAATGAGCAGTTCTTC

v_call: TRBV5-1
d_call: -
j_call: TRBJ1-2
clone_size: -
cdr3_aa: CASSAGLEVYGYTF
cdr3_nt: TGCGCCAGCAGCGCGGGACTTGAAGTTTATGGCTACACCTTC

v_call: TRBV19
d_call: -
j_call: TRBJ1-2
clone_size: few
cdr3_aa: CATASGGANYGYTF
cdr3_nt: TGTGCCACCGCCTCCGGGGGAGCTAACTATGGCTACACCTTC

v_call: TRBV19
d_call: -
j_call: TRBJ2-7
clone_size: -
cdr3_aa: CASRERGSYEQYF
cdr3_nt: TGTGCCAGCAGGGAAAGGGGGTCTTACGAGCAGTACTTC

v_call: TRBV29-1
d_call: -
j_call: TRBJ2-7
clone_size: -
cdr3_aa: CSVVLGGSYEQYF
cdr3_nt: TGCAGCGTTGTCCTGGGGGGCTCCTACGAGCAGTACTTC

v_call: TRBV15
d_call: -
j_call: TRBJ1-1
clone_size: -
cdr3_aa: CATSRGQFPEAFF
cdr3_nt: TGTGCCACCAGCAGAGGACAGTTCCCTGAAGCTTTCTTT

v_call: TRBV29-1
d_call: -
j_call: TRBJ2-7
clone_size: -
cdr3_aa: CSVESTGSYEQYF
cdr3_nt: TGCAGCGTTGAATCAACAGGATCCTACGAGCAGTACTTC

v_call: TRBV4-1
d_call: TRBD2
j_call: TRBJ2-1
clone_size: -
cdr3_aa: CASSQVEGVAGGRLTEQFF
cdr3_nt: TGCGCCAGCAGCCAAGTGGAGGGAGTAGCGGGAGGGCGCTTGACTGAGCAGTTCTTC

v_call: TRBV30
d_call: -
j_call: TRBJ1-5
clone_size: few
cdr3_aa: CAWSVQGQQPQHF
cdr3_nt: TGTGCCTGGAGTGTACAGGGTCAACAGCCCCAGCATTTT

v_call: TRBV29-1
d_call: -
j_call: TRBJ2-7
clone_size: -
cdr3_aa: CSVGDGDEQYF
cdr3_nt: TGCAGCGTTGGAGACGGGGACGAGCAGTACTTC

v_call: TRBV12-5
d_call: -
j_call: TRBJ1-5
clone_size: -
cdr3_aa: CASGFGEFSAQHF
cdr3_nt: TGTGCTAGTGGTTTCGGGGAATTCTCAGCCCAGCATTTT

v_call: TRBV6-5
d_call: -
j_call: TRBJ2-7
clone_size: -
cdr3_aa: CASSFDIAYEQYF
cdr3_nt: TGTGCCAGCAGTTTCGACATTGCCTACGAGCAGTACTTC

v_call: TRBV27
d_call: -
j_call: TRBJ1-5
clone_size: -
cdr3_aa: CASSAGNQPQHF
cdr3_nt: TGTGCCAGCAGCGCAGGGAATCAGCCCCAGCATTTT

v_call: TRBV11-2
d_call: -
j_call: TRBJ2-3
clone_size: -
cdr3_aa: CASSPWTVSTDTQYF
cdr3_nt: TGTGCCAGCAGCCCCTGGACTGTAAGCACAGATACGCAGTATTTT

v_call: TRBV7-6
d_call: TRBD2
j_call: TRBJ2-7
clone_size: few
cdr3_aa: CASSLDSGRLAREQYF
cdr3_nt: TGTGCCAGCAGCTTAGATTCTGGTAGACTAGCGAGGGAGCAGTACTTC

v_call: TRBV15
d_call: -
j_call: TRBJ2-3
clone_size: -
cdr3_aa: CATSHDPGDTQYF
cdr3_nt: TGTGCCACCAGCCACGATCCCGGGGATACGCAGTATTTT

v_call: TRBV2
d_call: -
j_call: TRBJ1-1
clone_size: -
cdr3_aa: CASSVRAGGTEAFF
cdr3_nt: TGTGCCAGCAGTGTTCGAGCGGGAGGAACTGAAGCTTTCTTT